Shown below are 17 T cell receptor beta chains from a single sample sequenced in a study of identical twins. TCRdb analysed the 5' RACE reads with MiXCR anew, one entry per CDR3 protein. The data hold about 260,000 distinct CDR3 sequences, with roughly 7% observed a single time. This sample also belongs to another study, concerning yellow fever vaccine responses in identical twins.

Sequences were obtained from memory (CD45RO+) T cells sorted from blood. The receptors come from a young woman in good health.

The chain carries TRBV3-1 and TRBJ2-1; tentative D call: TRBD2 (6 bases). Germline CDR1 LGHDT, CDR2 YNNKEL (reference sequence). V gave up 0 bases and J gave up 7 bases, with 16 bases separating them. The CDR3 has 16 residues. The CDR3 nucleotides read TGTGCCAGCAGCCAAGACGCGGGGCAGGTGTGGAATGAGCAGTTCTTC. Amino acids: CASSQDAGQVWNEQFF.

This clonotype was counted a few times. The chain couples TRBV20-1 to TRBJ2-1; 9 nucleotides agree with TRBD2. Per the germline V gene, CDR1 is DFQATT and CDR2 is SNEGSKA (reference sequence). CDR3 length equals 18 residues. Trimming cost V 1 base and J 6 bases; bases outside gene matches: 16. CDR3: CSARASAGTSSLGNEQFF. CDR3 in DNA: TGCAGTGCTAGAGCCTCCGCCGGGACTAGCTCATTGGGCAATGAGCAGTTCTTC.

The CDR3 bases are TGTGCCAGCACGTCGCTGTTATCCTACGAGCAGTACTTC. It translates to CASTSLLSYEQYF. The chain employs TRBV28 and TRBJ2-7, with D uncertain. This CDR3 contains 13 residues. CDR1 and CDR2 (germline): MDHEN, SYDVKM. Trimming took off 7 bases at V and 1 base at J, with 11 bases between the two ends.

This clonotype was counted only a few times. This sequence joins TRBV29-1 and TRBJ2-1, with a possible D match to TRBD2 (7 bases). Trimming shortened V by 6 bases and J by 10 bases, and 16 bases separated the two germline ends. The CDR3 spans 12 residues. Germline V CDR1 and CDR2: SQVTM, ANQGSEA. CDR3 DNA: TGCAGCGTCGTTAAGGGGGGGATGGAGCAGTTCTTC. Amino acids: CSVVKGGMEQFF.

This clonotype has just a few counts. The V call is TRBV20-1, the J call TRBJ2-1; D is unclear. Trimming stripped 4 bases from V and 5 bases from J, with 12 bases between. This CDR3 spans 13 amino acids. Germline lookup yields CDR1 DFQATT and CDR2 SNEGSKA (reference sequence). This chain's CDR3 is CSAMDVDNNEQFF. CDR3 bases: TGCAGTGCTATGGACGTAGATAACAATGAGCAGTTCTTC.

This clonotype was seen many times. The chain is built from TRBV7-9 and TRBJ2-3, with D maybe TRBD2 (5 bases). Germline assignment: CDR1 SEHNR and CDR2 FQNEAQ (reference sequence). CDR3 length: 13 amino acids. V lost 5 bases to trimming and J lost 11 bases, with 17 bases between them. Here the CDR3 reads CASSPGGVGMQYF. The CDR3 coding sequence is TGTGCCAGCAGCCCAGGTGGGGTCGGGATGCAGTATTTT.

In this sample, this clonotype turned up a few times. CDR3 sequence: CASRLYTEAFF. The CDR3, as DNA: TGTGCCAGCAGACTTTACACTGAAGCTTTCTTT. The genes are TRBV28 and TRBJ1-1, with unresolved D. In germline, CDR1 is MDHEN, CDR2 SYDVKM. Trimming cost V 6 bases and J 3 bases, with 5 bases left between them. The CDR3 has 11 residues. Full variable domain (outside the CDR3, taken from reference TRBV28 and TRBJ1-1): DVKVTQSSRYLVKRTGEKVFLECVQDMDHENMFWYRQDPGLGLRLIYFSYDVKMKEKGDIPEGYSVSREKKERFSLILESASTNQTSMYLCASRLYTEAFFGQGTRLTVV.

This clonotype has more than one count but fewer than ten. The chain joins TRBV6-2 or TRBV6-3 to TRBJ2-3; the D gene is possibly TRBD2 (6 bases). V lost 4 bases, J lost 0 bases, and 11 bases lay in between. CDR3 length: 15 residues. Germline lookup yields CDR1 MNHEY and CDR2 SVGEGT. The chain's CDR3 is CASSFSGSSTDTQYF. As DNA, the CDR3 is TGTGCCAGCAGTTTTAGCGGTAGTAGCACAGATACGCAGTATTTT.

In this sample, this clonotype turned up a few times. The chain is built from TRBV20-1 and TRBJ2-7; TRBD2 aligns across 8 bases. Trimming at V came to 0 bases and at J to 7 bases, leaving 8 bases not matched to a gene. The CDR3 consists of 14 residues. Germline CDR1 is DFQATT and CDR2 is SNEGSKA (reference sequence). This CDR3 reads CSARDPGGPGEQYV. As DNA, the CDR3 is TGCAGTGCTAGAGATCCGGGGGGGCCGGGAGAGCAGTACGTC.

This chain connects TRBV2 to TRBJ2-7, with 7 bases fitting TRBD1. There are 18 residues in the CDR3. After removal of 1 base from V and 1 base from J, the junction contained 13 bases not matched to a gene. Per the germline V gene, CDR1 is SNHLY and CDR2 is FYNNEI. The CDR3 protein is CASSEDILQGWMSYEQYF. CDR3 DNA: TGTGCCAGCAGTGAAGATATCCTACAGGGGTGGATGTCCTACGAGCAGTACTTC.

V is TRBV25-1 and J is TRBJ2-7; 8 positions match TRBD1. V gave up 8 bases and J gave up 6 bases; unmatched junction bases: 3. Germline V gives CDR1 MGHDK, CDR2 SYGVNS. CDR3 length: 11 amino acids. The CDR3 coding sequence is TGTGCCAGCGGACAGGGCGGCGAGCAGTACTTC. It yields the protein CASGQGGEQYF.

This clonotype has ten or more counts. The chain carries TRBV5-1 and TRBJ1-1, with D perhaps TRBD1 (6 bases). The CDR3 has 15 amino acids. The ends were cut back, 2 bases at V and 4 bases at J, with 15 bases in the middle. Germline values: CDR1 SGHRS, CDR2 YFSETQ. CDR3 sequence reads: CASSFHREASTEAFF. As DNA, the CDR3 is TGCGCCAGCAGCTTTCACAGGGAAGCGAGCACTGAAGCTTTCTTT.

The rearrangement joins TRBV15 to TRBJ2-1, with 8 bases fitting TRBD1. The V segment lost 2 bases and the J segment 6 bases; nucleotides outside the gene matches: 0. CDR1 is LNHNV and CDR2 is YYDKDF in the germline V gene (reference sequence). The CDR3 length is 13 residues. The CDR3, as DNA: TGTGCCACCAGCAGAACAGGGGGCAATGAGCAGTTCTTC. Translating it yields CATSRTGGNEQFF.

The DNA for the CDR3 is TGTGCCAGCAGTGAAGGACGATTATCGTACCAAGAGACCCAGTACTTC. It translates to CASSEGRLSYQETQYF. The rearrangement joins TRBV2 to TRBJ2-5; D is ambiguous. This CDR3 has 16 residues. The germline V gene encodes CDR1 SNHLY and CDR2 FYNNEI. V was cut by 1 base and J by 0 bases, with 12 bases left in between.

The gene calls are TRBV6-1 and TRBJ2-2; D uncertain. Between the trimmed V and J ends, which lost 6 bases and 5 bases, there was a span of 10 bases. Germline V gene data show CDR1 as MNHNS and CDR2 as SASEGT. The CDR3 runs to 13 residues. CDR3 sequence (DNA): TGTGCCAGCAGGGACCTTAAAACCGGGGAGCTGTTTTTT. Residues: CASRDLKTGELFF.

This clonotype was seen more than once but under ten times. The CDR3 nucleotides are TGCGCCAGCACCCAACAGGGGGCCAGGGGGAACACTGAAGCTTTCTTT. Its translation: CASTQQGARGNTEAFF. The J gene is TRBJ1-1, the V gene TRBV5-1; 9 nucleotides agree with TRBD1. Looked up from germline, CDR1 is SGHRS and CDR2 is YFSETQ. V lost 6 bases and J lost 1; bases outside the gene matches: 10. This CDR3 is 16 amino acids long.

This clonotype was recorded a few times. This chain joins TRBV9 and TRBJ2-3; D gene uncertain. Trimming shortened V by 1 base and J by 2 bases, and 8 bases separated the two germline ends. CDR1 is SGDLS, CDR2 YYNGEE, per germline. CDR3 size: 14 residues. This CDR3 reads CASSVTGTTDTQYF. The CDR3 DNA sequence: TGTGCCAGCAGCGTAACTGGAACCACAGATACGCAGTATTTT.